These T cell receptor beta chains were read from a single sample in a study of long-term antiretroviral therapy in people with HIV. Only in-frame clones appear in the TCRdb table, and some are missing; sequencing was by immunoSEQ multiplex PCR. The table has tens of thousands of clones, approximately 91% seen once; the top ten hold 6% to 6.5%. This sample comprised unsorted PBMCs, obtained 0.6 years after starting antiretroviral therapy. The receptors stem from a man between 60 and 75 years old with HIV. Both conserved end residues are part of each CDR3. The order of the fields is J gene, V gene, clone size, D gene, CDR3 DNA, CDR3 protein. D genes are given only for firm matches. A row's size may be missing; if present it is once, few, many or a size class.

j_gene: TRBJ2-1
v_gene: TRBV7-3
abundance: once
d_gene: NA
CDR3nt: TGTGCCAGCAGCTTAACCAGGACTGGATACAATGAGCAGTTCTTC
CDR3aa: CASSLTRTGYNEQFF

j_gene: TRBJ2-1
v_gene: TRBV7-9
abundance: NA
d_gene: TRBD1
CDR3nt: TGTGCCAGCAGCCCGGGACAGGGACCCTACAATGAGCAGTTCTTC
CDR3aa: CASSPGQGPYNEQFF

j_gene: TRBJ2-7
v_gene: TRBV2
abundance: NA
d_gene: NA
CDR3nt: TGTGCCACCAGGGGGGTTGACCGGGACGGCTCCTACGAGCAGTACTTC
CDR3aa: CATRGVDRDGSYEQYF

j_gene: TRBJ2-1
v_gene: TRBV15
abundance: NA
d_gene: TRBD2
CDR3nt: TGTGCCACCAGCAGAGATAGCGGGTCTTACAATGAGCAGTTCTTC
CDR3aa: CATSRDSGSYNEQFF

j_gene: TRBJ1-2
v_gene: TRBV7-9
abundance: NA
d_gene: NA
CDR3nt: TGTGCCAGCAGCTCCAACCGGGGCCATTATGGCTACACCTTC
CDR3aa: CASSSNRGHYGYTF

j_gene: TRBJ2-7
v_gene: TRBV9
abundance: NA
d_gene: NA
CDR3nt: TGTGCCAGCAGCGTAGGGGGGCAGGGGTACTCCTACGAGCAGTACTTC
CDR3aa: CASSVGGQGYSYEQYF

j_gene: TRBJ2-7
v_gene: TRBV21-1
abundance: NA
d_gene: NA
CDR3nt: TGTGCCAGCAGCAAAGAGGCCCTGCGAACTAGCGGGTCCTACGAGCAGTACTTC
CDR3aa: CASSKEALRTSGSYEQYF

j_gene: TRBJ2-3
v_gene: TRBV7-2
abundance: few
d_gene: TRBD2
CDR3nt: TGTGCCAGCAGCTTAGAGCGGGGGAAAACGAGAAGCACAGATACGCAGTATTTT
CDR3aa: CASSLERGKTRSTDTQYF

j_gene: TRBJ2-1
v_gene: TRBV2
abundance: NA
d_gene: TRBD2
CDR3nt: TGTGCCAGCACTTCACTAGCGGGAGAGGTGTTCTTC
CDR3aa: CASTSLAGEVFF

j_gene: TRBJ2-7
v_gene: TRBV5-6
abundance: NA
d_gene: TRBD1
CDR3nt: TGTGCCAGCAGCCGGGCGGGACAGGGCCTACGAGAGCAGTACTTC
CDR3aa: CASSRAGQGLREQYF

j_gene: TRBJ2-7
v_gene: TRBV7-3
abundance: NA
d_gene: TRBD2
CDR3nt: TGTGCCAGCAGCTACCAGCGGGAGAACGAGCAGTACTTC
CDR3aa: CASSYQRENEQYF

j_gene: TRBJ2-7
v_gene: TRBV30
abundance: NA
d_gene: NA
CDR3nt: TGTGCCTGGAGTGTAAGGAGGGGGCGACAGTACGAGCAGTACTTC
CDR3aa: CAWSVRRGRQYEQYF

j_gene: TRBJ2-7
v_gene: TRBV29-1
abundance: NA
d_gene: NA
CDR3nt: TGCAGCGTCAACACCCTCGCCCAATACGAGCAGTACTTC
CDR3aa: CSVNTLAQYEQYF

j_gene: TRBJ2-1
v_gene: TRBV5-8
abundance: NA
d_gene: TRBD2
CDR3nt: TGTGCCAGCAGCTTGGCGGGGGGGTCGTGGCTCAATGAGCAGTTCTTC
CDR3aa: CASSLAGGSWLNEQFF

j_gene: TRBJ2-1
v_gene: TRBV19
abundance: few
d_gene: TRBD1
CDR3nt: TGTGCCAGTAGAACCGGGACAGGGCGTGTGGACAATGAGCAGTTCTTC
CDR3aa: CASRTGTGRVDNEQFF

j_gene: TRBJ2-1
v_gene: TRBV15
abundance: NA
d_gene: NA
CDR3nt: TGTGCCACTAATGGAGGCTACTGGGGTGAGCAGTTCTTC
CDR3aa: CATNGGYWGEQFF

j_gene: TRBJ1-1
v_gene: TRBV4-2
abundance: NA
d_gene: NA
CDR3nt: TGTGCCAGCAGCCAGGGGGTCCTGAACACTGAAGCTTTCTTT
CDR3aa: CASSQGVLNTEAFF

j_gene: TRBJ2-3
v_gene: TRBV4-1
abundance: NA
d_gene: TRBD2
CDR3nt: TGCGCCAGCAGCCAAGAGGGACTAGCGGGACCAACAGATACGCAGTATTTT
CDR3aa: CASSQEGLAGPTDTQYF

j_gene: TRBJ2-3
v_gene: TRBV6-5
abundance: NA
d_gene: TRBD2
CDR3nt: TGTGCCAGCAGTTACTCGGGACTAGTGGGGGATACGCAGTATTTT
CDR3aa: CASSYSGLVGDTQYF

j_gene: TRBJ1-4
v_gene: TRBV5-6
abundance: once
d_gene: NA
CDR3nt: TGTGCCAGCAGCTTGCTAGGGATGGAGACTAATGAAAAACTGTTTTTT
CDR3aa: CASSLLGMETNEKLFF

j_gene: TRBJ1-2
v_gene: TRBV30
abundance: NA
d_gene: NA
CDR3nt: TGTGCCTGGCGGCGCAGCATTAACTATGGCTACACCTTC
CDR3aa: CAWRRSINYGYTF

j_gene: TRBJ2-2
v_gene: TRBV11-3
abundance: NA
d_gene: NA
CDR3nt: TGTGCCAGCAGCTTAGAGAACACCGGGGAGCTGTTTTTT
CDR3aa: CASSLENTGELFF

j_gene: TRBJ2-7
v_gene: TRBV19
abundance: NA
d_gene: NA
CDR3nt: TGTGCCAGTAGTGCCAAACAGGGAACCGAGCAGTACTTC
CDR3aa: CASSAKQGTEQYF

j_gene: TRBJ1-2
v_gene: TRBV4-3
abundance: NA
d_gene: TRBD1
CDR3nt: TGCGCCAGCAGCCCAGGGGACAGGGCTAACTATGGCTACACCTTC
CDR3aa: CASSPGDRANYGYTF

j_gene: TRBJ2-5
v_gene: TRBV9
abundance: NA
d_gene: TRBD2
CDR3nt: TGTGCCAGCAGCCCCTGGACTAGCTTGGGGGAGACCCAGTACTTC
CDR3aa: CASSPWTSLGETQYF

j_gene: TRBJ1-1
v_gene: TRBV5-6
abundance: once
d_gene: TRBD1
CDR3nt: TGTGCCAGCAGCTTAGGACAGGCAGAAGATTTTAGCACTGAAGCTTTCTTT
CDR3aa: CASSLGQAEDFSTEAFF

j_gene: TRBJ2-2
v_gene: TRBV7-3
abundance: NA
d_gene: TRBD2
CDR3nt: TGTGCCAGCAGCTCGAGCGGGGGGGTTCCCACCGGGGAGCTGTTTTTT
CDR3aa: CASSSSGGVPTGELFF

j_gene: TRBJ1-6
v_gene: TRBV7-8
abundance: NA
d_gene: TRBD1
CDR3nt: TGTGCCAGCAGCTCCCGGGACAGGGGATCGAATTCACCCCTCCACTTT
CDR3aa: CASSSRDRGSNSPLHF

j_gene: TRBJ2-1
v_gene: TRBV6-6
abundance: NA
d_gene: TRBD2
CDR3nt: TGTGCCAGCAGGATCAGCGGGAGTAACTACAATGAGCAGTTCTTC
CDR3aa: CASRISGSNYNEQFF

j_gene: TRBJ2-3
v_gene: TRBV2
abundance: few
d_gene: NA
CDR3nt: TGTGCCAGCAGCGAGTCCCGGGACTTGTCTAGCACAGATACGCAGTATTTT
CDR3aa: CASSESRDLSSTDTQYF

j_gene: TRBJ1-3
v_gene: TRBV18
abundance: once
d_gene: NA
CDR3nt: TGTGCCAGCGCGGCGGGGCAGACTGGAAACACCATATATTTT
CDR3aa: CASAAGQTGNTIYF

j_gene: TRBJ1-5
v_gene: TRBV6-5
abundance: NA
d_gene: TRBD1
CDR3nt: TGTGCCAGCAGTCAACAGGGGGCCAGGCAGCCCCAGCATTTT
CDR3aa: CASSQQGARQPQHF

j_gene: TRBJ2-1
v_gene: TRBV30
abundance: NA
d_gene: NA
CDR3nt: TGTGCCTGTTGTGAGATAGCGGAGCAGTTCTTC
CDR3aa: CACCEIAEQFF

j_gene: TRBJ2-3
v_gene: TRBV2
abundance: once
d_gene: NA
CDR3nt: TGTGCCAGCAGTGAAATGGAACTCCCTAGCACAGATACGCAGTATTTT
CDR3aa: CASSEMELPSTDTQYF

j_gene: TRBJ2-1
v_gene: TRBV2
abundance: NA
d_gene: NA
CDR3nt: TGTGCCAGCAGTGGAGTCGATGAGCAGTTCTTC
CDR3aa: CASSGVDEQFF